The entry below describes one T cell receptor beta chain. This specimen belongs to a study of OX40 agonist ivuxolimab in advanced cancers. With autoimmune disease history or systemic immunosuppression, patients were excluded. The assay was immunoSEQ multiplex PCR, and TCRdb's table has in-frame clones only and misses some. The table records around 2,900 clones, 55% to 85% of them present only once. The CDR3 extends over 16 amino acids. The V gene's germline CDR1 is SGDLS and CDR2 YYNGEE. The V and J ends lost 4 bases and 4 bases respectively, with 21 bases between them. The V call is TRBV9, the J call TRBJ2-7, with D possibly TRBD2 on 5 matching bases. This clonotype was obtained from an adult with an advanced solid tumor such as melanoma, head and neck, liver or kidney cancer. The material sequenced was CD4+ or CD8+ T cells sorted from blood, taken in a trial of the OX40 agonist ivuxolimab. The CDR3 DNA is TGTGCCAGCAGCCCCGTCTATACTAGGATGGCGTACGAGCAGTACTTC. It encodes CASSPVYTRMAYEQYF.